This T cell receptor (beta chain) was sequenced during a study of cytomegalovirus exposure and HLA in healthy donors. General study results and limits: Highly shared variants forming one cluster were likely a sequencing artifact.

Unmatched junction bases numbered 6, after V lost 5 bases and J lost 5 bases. Germline assignment: CDR1 LNHDA and CDR2 SQIVND (reference sequence). The CDR3 is made up of 15 amino acids. Concerning this clone itself: Its antigen is currently unknown.

In the PCR, 60 Vbeta and 13 Jbeta primers were used. Produced via immunoSEQ multiplex PCR; TCRdb's table is partial and in-frame only. The table shows some 240,000 clones, with around 80% occurring only once. Sequenced: PBMCs. The V and J genes are TRBV19 and TRBJ1-2, with 12 bases aligning to TRBD1. The TCR originated in a male donor in good health and CMV-seronegative. The chain's CDR3 is CASSPEGQGAYGYTF. The CDR3 DNA reads TGTGCCAGTAGTCCCGAGGGACAGGGGGCATATGGCTACACCTTC.